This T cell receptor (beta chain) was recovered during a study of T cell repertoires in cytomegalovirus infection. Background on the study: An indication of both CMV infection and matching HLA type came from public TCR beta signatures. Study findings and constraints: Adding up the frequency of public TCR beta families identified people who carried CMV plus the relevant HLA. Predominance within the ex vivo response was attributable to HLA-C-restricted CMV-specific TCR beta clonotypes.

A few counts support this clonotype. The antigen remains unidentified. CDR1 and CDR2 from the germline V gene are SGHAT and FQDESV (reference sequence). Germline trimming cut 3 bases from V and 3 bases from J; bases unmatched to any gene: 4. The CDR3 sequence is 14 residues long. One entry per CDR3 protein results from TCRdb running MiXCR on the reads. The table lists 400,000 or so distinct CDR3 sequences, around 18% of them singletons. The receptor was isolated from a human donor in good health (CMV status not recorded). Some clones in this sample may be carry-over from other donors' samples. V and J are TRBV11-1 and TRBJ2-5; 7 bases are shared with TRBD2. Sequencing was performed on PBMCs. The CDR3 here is CASSFGGGEETQYF. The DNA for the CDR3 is TGTGCCAGCAGCTTTGGCGGGGGAGAAGAGACCCAGTACTTC.